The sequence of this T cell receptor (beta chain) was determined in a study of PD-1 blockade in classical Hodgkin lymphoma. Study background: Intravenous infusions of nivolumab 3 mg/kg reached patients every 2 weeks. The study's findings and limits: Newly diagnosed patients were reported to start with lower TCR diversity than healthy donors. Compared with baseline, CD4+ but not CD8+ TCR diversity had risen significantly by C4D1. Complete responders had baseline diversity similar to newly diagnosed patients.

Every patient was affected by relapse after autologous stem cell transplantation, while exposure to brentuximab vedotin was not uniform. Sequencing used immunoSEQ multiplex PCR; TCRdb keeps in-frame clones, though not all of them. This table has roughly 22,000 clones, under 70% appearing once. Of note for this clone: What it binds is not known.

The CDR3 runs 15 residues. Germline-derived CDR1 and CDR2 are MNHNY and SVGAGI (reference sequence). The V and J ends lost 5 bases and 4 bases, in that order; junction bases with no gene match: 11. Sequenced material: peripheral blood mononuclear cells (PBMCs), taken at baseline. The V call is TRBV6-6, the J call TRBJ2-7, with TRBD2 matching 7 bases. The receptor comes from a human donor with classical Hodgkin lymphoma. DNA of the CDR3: TGTGCCAGCAGTACCCCCGGCGGGAGAGGGTACGAGCAGTACTTC. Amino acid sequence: CASSTPGGRGYEQYF.